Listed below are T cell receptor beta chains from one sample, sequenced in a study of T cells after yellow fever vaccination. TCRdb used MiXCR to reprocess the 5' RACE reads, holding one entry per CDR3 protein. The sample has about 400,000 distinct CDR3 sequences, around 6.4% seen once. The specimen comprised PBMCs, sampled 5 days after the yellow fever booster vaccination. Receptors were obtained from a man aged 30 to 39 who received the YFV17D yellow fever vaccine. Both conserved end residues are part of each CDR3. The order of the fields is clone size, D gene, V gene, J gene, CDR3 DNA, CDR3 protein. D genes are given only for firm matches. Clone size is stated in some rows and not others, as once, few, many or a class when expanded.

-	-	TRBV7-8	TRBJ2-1	TGTGCCAGCAGCCTGGTTTATGATGAGCAGTTCTTC	CASSLVYDEQFF
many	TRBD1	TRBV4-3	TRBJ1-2	TGCGCCAGCAGCCAAGACGCCGGGACAGCCCGAGGGGGTGGCTATGGCTACACCTTC	CASSQDAGTARGGGYGYTF
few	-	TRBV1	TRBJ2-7	TGCACCAGCAGCCAAGATCGAGGTCTACCTACCTACGAGCAGTACTTC	CTSSQDRGLPTYEQYF
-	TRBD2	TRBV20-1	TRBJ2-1	TGCAGTGCTAGAGACCTACGTAGCGGGGGGGGATACAATGAGCAGTTCTTC	CSARDLRSGGGYNEQFF
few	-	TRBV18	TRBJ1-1	TGTGCCAGCTCTGCGCTGGGTCCCGGGGCCACCACTGAAGCTTTCTTT	CASSALGPGATTEAFF
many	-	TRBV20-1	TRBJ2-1	TGCAGTGCTAGAGGGGGTGCGGGTGCTACCTACAATGAGCAGTTCTTC	CSARGGAGATYNEQFF
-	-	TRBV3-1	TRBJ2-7	TGTGCCAGCAGCCAACTCCCCGCGGGTTCCTACGAGCAGTACTTC	CASSQLPAGSYEQYF
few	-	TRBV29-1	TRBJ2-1	TGCAGCTCCCTGTGGCGGGAATCCTACAATGAGCAGTTCTTC	CSSLWRESYNEQFF
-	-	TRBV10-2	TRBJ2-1	TGCGCCAGCAGTGAGTCGGCTGCGGGGTACAATGAGCAGTTCTTC	CASSESAAGYNEQFF
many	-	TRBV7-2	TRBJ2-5	TGTGCCAGCAGCTACCCCGGGGGCGAGACCCAGTACTTC	CASSYPGGETQYF
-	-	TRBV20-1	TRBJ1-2	TGCAGTGCTAGAGAGGAGAGAAGGGGTGGCTACACCTTC	CSAREERRGGYTF
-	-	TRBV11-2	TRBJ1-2	TGTGCCAGCAGCTCGTCGAAATCCAACTATGGCTACACCTTC	CASSSSKSNYGYTF
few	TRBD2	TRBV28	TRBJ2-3	TGTGCCAGCAGTCCAAGAGGAGCGGGAGGATTCCCTACGCAGTATTTT	CASSPRGAGGFPTQYF
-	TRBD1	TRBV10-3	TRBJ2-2	TGTGCCATCAACGAGGGGGCGAAGTCCGGGGAGCTGTTTTTT	CAINEGAKSGELFF
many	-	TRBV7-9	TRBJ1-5	TGTGCCAGCAGCTTAGGGGGGCAGCCCCAGCATTTT	CASSLGGQPQHF
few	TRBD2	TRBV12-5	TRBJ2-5	TGTGCTAGTGGTTTTAGCGGGAGTCAAGAGACCCAGTACTTC	CASGFSGSQETQYF
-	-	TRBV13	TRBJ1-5	TGTGCCAGCAGCTGGGGGCGCCAGCCCCAGCATTTT	CASSWGRQPQHF
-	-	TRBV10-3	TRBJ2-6	TGTGCCACCCCCAGGCCCCCAACCGCTGGGGCCAACGTCCTGACTTTC	CATPRPPTAGANVLTF
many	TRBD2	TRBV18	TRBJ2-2	TGTGCCAGCCCGAAATCCAGGAGCGGGAGGGCCGGGGAGCTGTTTTTT	CASPKSRSGRAGELFF
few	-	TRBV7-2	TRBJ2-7	TGTGCCAGCAGCCAAAACCAGGGTCCCTACGAGCAGTACTTC	CASSQNQGPYEQYF
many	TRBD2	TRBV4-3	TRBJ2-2	TGCGCCAGCAGCCAAGAGTCAGGACTAGCGGGAGCGGGCGGGGAGCTGTTTTTT	CASSQESGLAGAGGELFF
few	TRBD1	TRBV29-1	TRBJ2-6	TGCAGCGTGTACACCGGGACAGGGGGTTCTGGGGCCAACGTCCTGACTTTC	CSVYTGTGGSGANVLTF
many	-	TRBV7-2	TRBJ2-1	TGTGCCAGCAGCTTAGATGCGGGCACCTACAATGAGCAGTTCTTC	CASSLDAGTYNEQFF
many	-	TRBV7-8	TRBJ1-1	TGTGCCAGCAGCTTAGTTTTGGGGTACACTGAAGCTTTCTTT	CASSLVLGYTEAFF
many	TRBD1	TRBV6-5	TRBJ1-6	TGTGCCAGCAGACAGGGGTCGAATAATTCACCCCTCCACTTT	CASRQGSNNSPLHF
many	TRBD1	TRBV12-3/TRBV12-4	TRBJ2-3	TGTGCCAGCAGTCGCAGGGGGAATACTAACACAGATACGCGGTATTTT	CASSRRGNTNTDTRYF
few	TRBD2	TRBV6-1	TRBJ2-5	TGTGCCAGCAGCCCGGTCGGGGGGGCAGAGACCCAGTACTTC	CASSPVGGAETQYF
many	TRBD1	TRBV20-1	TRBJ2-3	TGCAGTGCTTCCGACAGGGACACAGATACGCAGTATTTT	CSASDRDTDTQYF
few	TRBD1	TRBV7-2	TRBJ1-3	TGTGCCAGCAGCATACAGACAGGGGGCGGAAACACCATATATTTT	CASSIQTGGGNTIYF
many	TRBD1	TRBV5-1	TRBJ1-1	TGCGCCAGCAGCTTGCCGGACAGGATGAACACTGAAGCTTTCTTT	CASSLPDRMNTEAFF
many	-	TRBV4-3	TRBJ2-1	TGCGCCAGCAGCCAAGATCAAGCGCTAGTACAGAGCTCCTACAATGAGCAGTTCTTC	CASSQDQALVQSSYNEQFF
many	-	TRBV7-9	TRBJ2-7	TGTGCCAGCAGCTTAGACGTAGGGTGGCACGAGCAGTACTTC	CASSLDVGWHEQYF
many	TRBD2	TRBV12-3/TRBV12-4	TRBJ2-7	TGTGCCAGCAGTTTAGCGCAAAGCGGGAGACCGTACGAGCAGTACTTC	CASSLAQSGRPYEQYF
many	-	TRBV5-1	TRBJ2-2	TGCGCCAGCAGTATCGGCACCGGGGAGCTGTTTTTT	CASSIGTGELFF
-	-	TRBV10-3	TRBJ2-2	TGTGCCATCAGCGACGGCACCGGGGAGCTGTTTTTT	CAISDGTGELFF
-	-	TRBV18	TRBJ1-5	TGTGCCAGCTCACCAGGTCAGGACCAGCCCCAGCATTTT	CASSPGQDQPQHF
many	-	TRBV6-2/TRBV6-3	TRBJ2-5	TGTGCCAGCAGCTCGATCGGGGAGACCCAGTACTTC	CASSSIGETQYF
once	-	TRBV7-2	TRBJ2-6	TGTGCCAGCAGCCGTCAGGTCGAGAACTCTGGGGCCAACGTCCTGACTTTC	CASSRQVENSGANVLTF
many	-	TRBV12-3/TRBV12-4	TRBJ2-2	TGTGCCAGCAGCCAGGGTAAAGGGGAGCTGTTTTTT	CASSQGKGELFF
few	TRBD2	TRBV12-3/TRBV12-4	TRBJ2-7	TGTGCCAGCAGTTTAGCCGGTGCGGGAGGCCGTGACGAGCAGTACTTC	CASSLAGAGGRDEQYF
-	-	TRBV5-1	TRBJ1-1	TGCGCCAGCAGCCCAACGGTAAAGAACACTGAAGCTTTCTTT	CASSPTVKNTEAFF
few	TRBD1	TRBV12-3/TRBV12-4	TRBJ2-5	TGTGCCAGCAGTAAGGACAGGGAGCAGACCCAGTACTTC	CASSKDREQTQYF
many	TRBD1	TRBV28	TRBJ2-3	TGTGCCAGCAGCCCGGACAGGGGGCGGGATACGCAGTATTTT	CASSPDRGRDTQYF
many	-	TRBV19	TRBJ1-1	TGTGCCAGTAGTAGAGATATCAATGAAGCTTTCTTT	CASSRDINEAFF
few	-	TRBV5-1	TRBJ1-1	TGCGCCAGCAGCTTGGCTACAGGGAGTACTGAAGCTTTCTTT	CASSLATGSTEAFF
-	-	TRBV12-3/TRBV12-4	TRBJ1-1	TGTGCCAGCAGTTTTTGGGGTCGGTCAGGATGGGACACTGAAGCTTTCTTT	CASSFWGRSGWDTEAFF
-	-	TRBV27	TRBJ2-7	TGTGCCAGCAGTTTAGGGGTCGGGTCGGCCAGCGAGCAGTACTTC	CASSLGVGSASEQYF
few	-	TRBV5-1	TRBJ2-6	TGCGCCAGCAGCGCCGAGGGTGGGGCCAACGTCCTGACTTTC	CASSAEGGANVLTF
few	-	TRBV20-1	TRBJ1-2	TGCAGTGCACCGGGACGGCTAACCGACTCTTACTATCTTAACTATGGCTACACCTTC	CSAPGRLTDSYYLNYGYTF
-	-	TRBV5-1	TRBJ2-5	TGCGCCAGCAGAACGACCGGGACCGAAGAGACCCAGTACTTC	CASRTTGTEETQYF
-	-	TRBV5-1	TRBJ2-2	TGCGCCAGCAGCTTGGAACGACCCGGGGCCGGGGAGCTGTTTTTT	CASSLERPGAGELFF
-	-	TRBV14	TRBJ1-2	TGTGCCAGCAGCCCCCCCGGGACATTATTTTCTGGCTACACCTTC	CASSPPGTLFSGYTF
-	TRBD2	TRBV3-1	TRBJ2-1	TGTGCCAGCAGCCAAGATCGACTAGCGGGAGTCAATGAGCAGTTCTTC	CASSQDRLAGVNEQFF
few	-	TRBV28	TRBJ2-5	TGTGCCAGCAGCCGTAGGACGGTGGCGGAAAAAGAGACCCAGTACTTC	CASSRRTVAEKETQYF
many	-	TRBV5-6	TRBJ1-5	TGTGCCAGCAGCTTGGGCAGAAGCAATCAGCCCCAGCATTTT	CASSLGRSNQPQHF
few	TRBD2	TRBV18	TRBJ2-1	TGTGCCAGCTCAAAGATGTCCGGGACTAGCGAGAACAATGAGCAGTTCTTC	CASSKMSGTSENNEQFF
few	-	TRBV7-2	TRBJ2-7	TGTGCCAGCAGCTGGGGGCGGGAGTACGAGCAGTACTTC	CASSWGREYEQYF
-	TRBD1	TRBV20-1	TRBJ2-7	TGCAGTGCTAGAGGTGGGACAGGGGTAGCCTACGAGCAGTACTTC	CSARGGTGVAYEQYF
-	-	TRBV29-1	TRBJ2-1	TGCAGCGCGGTAGCGGCCTACAATGAGCAGTTCTTC	CSAVAAYNEQFF
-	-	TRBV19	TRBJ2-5	TGTGCCAGTAGTATAGATGGGGAAGAGACCCAGTACTTC	CASSIDGEETQYF